These 7 T cell receptor beta chains came from one sample sequenced in a study of T cells in tumors after PD-1 blockade. Sequencing was performed with immunoSEQ multiplex PCR; in TCRdb, only in-frame clones are kept and a portion is missing. Here the sample spans some 66,000 clones, approximately 79% being singletons. Sequenced material: PBMCs, taken after anti-PD-1 treatment. These receptors were obtained from a human donor with basal cell carcinoma.

This clone was detected only a few times. The V call is TRBV6-4, the J call TRBJ2-1; D not resolved. Between the trimmed V and J ends, which lost 8 bases and 7 bases, there was a span of 21 bases. CDR1 MRHNA and CDR2 SNTAGT come from the germline V gene. CDR3 length: 15 residues. The CDR3 DNA reads as TGTGCCAGCGACGGAAGGAACGCCCAAGGGAATGAGCAGTTCTTC. Translating gives CASDGRNAQGNEQFF.

The chain couples TRBV6-5 to TRBJ2-5; TRBD1 or TRBD2 may be the D gene (5 bases each). This CDR3 has 12 residues. The ends were cut back, 9 bases at V and 5 bases at J, with 13 bases in the middle. Germline values: CDR1 MNHEY, CDR2 SVGAGI. In DNA, the CDR3 is TGTGCCAGTCTGGGACCTGGGGAGACCCAGTACTTC. It encodes CASLGPGETQYF.

This clone was recorded only once. The chain carries TRBV6-6 and TRBJ1-5, with no clear D. The CDR3 is 12 residues long. V dropped 6 bases and J dropped 3 bases, with 6 bases sitting between them. The germline gives CDR1 MNHNY, CDR2 SVGAGI (reference sequence). The CDR3 nucleotides read TGTGCCAGCAGACAGAACAATCAGCCCCAGCATTTT. This sequence encodes CASRQNNQPQHF.

The chain's CDR3 is CASSLPDRPYGYTF. DNA of the CDR3: TGTGCCAGCAGCTTGCCGGACAGGCCCTATGGCTACACCTTC. The chain recombines TRBV5-4 with TRBJ1-2; 7 bases are a match to TRBD1. The CDR3 extends over 14 amino acids. The V and J ends lost 1 base and 4 bases, in that order; junction bases with no gene match: 4. Germline V lookup: CDR1 SGHNT, CDR2 YYREEE (reference sequence).

The chain carries TRBV9 and TRBJ2-5; no reliable D call. V lost 0 bases and J lost 3, with 6 bases in between. Germline values: CDR1 SGDLS, CDR2 YYNGEE. The CDR3 is 13 residues long. CDR3 coding DNA: TGTGCCAGCAGCGTAGGGGGTGAAGAGACCCAGTACTTC. Its protein is CASSVGGEETQYF.

The rearrangement uses TRBV18 and TRBJ2-2; TRBD2 aligns across 8 bases. Losses at the gene ends were 2 bases for V and 0 bases for J; bases not matched to a gene: 2. Per germline, CDR1 KGHSH and CDR2 LQKENI. This CDR3 comprises 16 residues. CDR3 loop: CASSPELAANTGELFF. The CDR3 DNA reads as TGTGCCAGCTCACCAGAACTAGCGGCGAACACCGGGGAGCTGTTTTTT. The complete variable domain, with remaining parts taken from reference TRBV18 and TRBJ2-2, reads NAGVMQNPRHLVRRRGQEARLRCSPMKGHSHVYWYRQLPEEGLKFMVYLQKENIIDESGMPKERFSAEFPKEGPSILRIQQVVRGDSAAYFCASSPELAANTGELFFGEGSRLTVL.

The gene calls are TRBV7-6 and TRBJ1-1, with D possibly TRBD1 on 5 matching bases. Per germline, CDR1 SGHVS and CDR2 FNYEAQ. V was shortened by 4 bases and J by 8 bases, with 17 bases between the two germline ends. The CDR3 is 14 amino acids. The CDR3 spells CASSSAGTATEAFF. CDR3 DNA: TGTGCCAGCAGCTCAGCCGGGACCGCTACCGAAGCTTTCTTT.